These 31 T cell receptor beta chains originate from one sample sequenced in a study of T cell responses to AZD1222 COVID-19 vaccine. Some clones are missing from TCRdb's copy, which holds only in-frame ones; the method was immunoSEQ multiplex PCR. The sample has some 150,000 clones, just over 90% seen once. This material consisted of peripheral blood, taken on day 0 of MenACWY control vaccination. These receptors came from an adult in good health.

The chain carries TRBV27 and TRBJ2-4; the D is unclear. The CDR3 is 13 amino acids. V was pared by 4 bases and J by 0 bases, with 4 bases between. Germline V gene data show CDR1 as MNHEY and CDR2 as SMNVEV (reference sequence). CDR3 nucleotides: TGTGCCAGCAGTTCCTTAGCCAAAAACATTCAGTACTTC. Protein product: CASSSLAKNIQYF.

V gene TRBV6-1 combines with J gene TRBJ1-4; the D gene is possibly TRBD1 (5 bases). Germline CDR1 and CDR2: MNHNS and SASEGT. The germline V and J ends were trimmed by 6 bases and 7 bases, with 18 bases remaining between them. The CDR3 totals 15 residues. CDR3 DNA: TGTGCCAGCAGGGACGCAGGGTTTTTAGCTGAAAAACTGTTTTTT. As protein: CASRDAGFLAEKLFF.

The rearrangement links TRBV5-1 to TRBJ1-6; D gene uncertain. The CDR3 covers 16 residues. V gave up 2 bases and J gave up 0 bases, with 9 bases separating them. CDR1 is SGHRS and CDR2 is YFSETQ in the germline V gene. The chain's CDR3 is CASSLLGSSYNSPLHF. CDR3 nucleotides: TGCGCCAGCAGCTTACTTGGGAGCTCCTATAATTCACCCCTCCACTTT.

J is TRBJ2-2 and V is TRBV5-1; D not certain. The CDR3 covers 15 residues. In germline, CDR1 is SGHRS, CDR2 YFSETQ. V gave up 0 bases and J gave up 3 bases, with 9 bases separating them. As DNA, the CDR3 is TGCGCCAGCAGCTTGGGCGGTTCCTACACCGGGGAGCTGTTTTTT. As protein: CASSLGGSYTGELFF.

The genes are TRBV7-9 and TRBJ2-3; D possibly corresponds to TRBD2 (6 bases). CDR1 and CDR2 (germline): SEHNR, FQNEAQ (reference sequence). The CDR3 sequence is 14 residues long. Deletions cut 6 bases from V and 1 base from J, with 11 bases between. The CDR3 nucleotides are TGTGCCAGCAGTTACAGCGGGCGCACAGATACGCAGTATTTT. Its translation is CASSYSGRTDTQYF.

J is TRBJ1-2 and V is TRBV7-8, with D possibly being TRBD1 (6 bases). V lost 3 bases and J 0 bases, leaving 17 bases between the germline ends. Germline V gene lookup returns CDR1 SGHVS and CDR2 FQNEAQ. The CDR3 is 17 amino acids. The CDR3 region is CASSLAWTGTPNYGYTF. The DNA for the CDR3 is TGTGCCAGCAGCTTGGCTTGGACCGGGACACCTAACTATGGCTACACCTTC. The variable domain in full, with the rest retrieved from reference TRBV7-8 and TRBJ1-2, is GAGVSQSPRYKVAKRGQDVALRCDPISGHVSLFWYQQALGQGPEFLTYFQNEAQLDKSGLPSDRFFAERPEGSVSTLKIQRTQQEDSAVYLCASSLAWTGTPNYGYTFGSGTRLTVV.

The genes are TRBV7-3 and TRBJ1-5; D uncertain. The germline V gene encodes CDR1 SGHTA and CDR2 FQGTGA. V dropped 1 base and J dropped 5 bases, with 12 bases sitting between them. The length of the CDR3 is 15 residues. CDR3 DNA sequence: TGTGCCAGCAGCTTAAGCGCTAGTGGGGATCAGCCCCAGCATTTT. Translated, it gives CASSLSASGDQPQHF.

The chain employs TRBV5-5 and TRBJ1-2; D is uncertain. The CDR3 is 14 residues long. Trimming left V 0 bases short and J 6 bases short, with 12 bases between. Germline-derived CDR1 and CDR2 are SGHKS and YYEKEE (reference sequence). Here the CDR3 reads CASSLETPLNGYTF. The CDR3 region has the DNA TGTGCCAGCAGCTTGGAGACCCCCCTTAATGGCTACACCTTC. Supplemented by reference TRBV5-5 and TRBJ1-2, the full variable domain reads DAGVTQSPTHLIKTRGQQVTLRCSPISGHKSVSWYQQVLGQGPQFIFQYYEKEERGRGNFPDRFSARQFPNYSSELNVNALLLGDSALYLCASSLETPLNGYTFGSGTRLTVV.

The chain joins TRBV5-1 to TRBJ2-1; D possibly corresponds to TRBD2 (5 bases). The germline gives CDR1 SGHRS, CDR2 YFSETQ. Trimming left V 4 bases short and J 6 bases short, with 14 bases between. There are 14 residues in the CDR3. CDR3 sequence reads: CASSLNSGINEQFF. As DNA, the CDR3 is TGCGCCAGCAGCCTGAACAGCGGCATCAATGAGCAGTTCTTC.

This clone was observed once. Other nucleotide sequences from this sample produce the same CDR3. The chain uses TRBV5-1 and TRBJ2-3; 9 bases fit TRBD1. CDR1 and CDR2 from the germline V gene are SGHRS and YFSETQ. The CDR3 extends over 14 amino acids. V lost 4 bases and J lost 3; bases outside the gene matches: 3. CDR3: CASSPGQGTDTQYF. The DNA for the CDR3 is TGCGCCAGCAGCCCGGGACAGGGAACAGATACGCAGTATTTT.

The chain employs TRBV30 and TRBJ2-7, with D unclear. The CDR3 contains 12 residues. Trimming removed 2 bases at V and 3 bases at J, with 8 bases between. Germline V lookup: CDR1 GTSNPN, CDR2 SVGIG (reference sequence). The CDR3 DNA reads TGTGCCTGGAGTATCTTAAGCTACGAGCAGTACTTC. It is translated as CAWSILSYEQYF.

The CDR3 DNA reads TGTGCCAGTTCCTGGGCGGGCGAGCAGTACTTC. Amino acids: CASSWAGEQYF. V gene TRBV27 combines with J gene TRBJ2-7; tentatively, D is TRBD2 (5 bases). The CDR3 runs 11 residues. Germline V gene sequence: CDR1 MNHEY, CDR2 SMNVEV (reference sequence). V dropped 9 bases and J dropped 6 bases, with 12 bases sitting between them.

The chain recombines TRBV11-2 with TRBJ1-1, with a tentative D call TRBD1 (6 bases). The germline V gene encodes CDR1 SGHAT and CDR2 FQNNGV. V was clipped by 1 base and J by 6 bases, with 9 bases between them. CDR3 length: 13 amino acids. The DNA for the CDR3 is TGTGCCAGCAGCTTAGTGGGGGCCCCTGAAGCTTTCTTT. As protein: CASSLVGAPEAFF. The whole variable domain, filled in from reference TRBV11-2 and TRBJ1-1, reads EAGVAQSPRYKIIEKRQSVAFWCNPISGHATLYWYQQILGQGPKLLIQFQNNGVVDDSQLPKDRFSAERLKGVDSTLKIQPAKLEDSAVYLCASSLVGAPEAFFGQGTRLTVV.

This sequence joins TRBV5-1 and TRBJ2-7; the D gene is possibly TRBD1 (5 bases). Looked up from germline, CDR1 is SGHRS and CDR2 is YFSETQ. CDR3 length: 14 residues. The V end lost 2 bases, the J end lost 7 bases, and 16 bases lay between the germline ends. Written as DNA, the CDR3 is TGCGCCAGCAGCTTAGCTGACAGCCTGGGGGAGCAGTACTTC. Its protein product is CASSLADSLGEQYF.

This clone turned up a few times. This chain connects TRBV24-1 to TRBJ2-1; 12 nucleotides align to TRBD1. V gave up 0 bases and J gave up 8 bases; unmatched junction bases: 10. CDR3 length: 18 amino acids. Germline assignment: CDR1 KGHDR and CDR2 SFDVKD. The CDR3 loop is CATSDLREGTGGEYEQFF. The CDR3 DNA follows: TGTGCCACCAGTGATTTGAGAGAGGGGACAGGGGGCGAATATGAGCAGTTCTTC.

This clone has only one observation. As DNA, the CDR3 is TGCGCCAGCAGCGTGGACGGTAGCATACGTGAGCAGTTCTTC. Its translation is CASSVDGSIREQFF. The V gene is TRBV5-1, the J gene TRBJ2-1, with unresolved D. The ends were cut back, 4 bases at V and 9 bases at J, with 17 bases in the middle. The CDR3 is 14 amino acids. In germline, CDR1 is SGHRS, CDR2 YFSETQ.

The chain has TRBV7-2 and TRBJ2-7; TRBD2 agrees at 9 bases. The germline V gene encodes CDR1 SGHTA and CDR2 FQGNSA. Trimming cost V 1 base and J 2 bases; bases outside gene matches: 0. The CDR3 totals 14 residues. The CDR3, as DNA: TGTGCCAGCAGCTTAGAGCGGGGGGCCTACGAGCAGTACTTC. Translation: CASSLERGAYEQYF.

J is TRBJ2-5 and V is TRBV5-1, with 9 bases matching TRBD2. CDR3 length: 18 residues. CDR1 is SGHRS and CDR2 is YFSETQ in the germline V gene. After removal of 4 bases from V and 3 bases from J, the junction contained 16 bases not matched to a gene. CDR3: CASSPNSGRIGGKETQYF. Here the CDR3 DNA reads TGCGCCAGCAGCCCCAATAGCGGGAGAATAGGCGGGAAAGAGACCCAGTACTTC. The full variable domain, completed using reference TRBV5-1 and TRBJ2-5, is KAGVTQTPRYLIKTRGQQVTLSCSPISGHRSVSWYQQTPGQGLQFLFEYFSETQRNKGNFPGRFSGRQFSNSRSEMNVSTLELGDSALYLCASSPNSGRIGGKETQYFGPGTRLLVL.

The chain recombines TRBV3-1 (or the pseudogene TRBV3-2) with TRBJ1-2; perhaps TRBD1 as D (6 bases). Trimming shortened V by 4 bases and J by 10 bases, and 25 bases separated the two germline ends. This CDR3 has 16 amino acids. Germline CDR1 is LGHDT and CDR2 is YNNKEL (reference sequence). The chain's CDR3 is CASSLSPGQIAVVYTF. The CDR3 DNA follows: TGTGCCAGCAGCCTCTCCCCTGGACAGATTGCGGTGGTCTACACCTTC.

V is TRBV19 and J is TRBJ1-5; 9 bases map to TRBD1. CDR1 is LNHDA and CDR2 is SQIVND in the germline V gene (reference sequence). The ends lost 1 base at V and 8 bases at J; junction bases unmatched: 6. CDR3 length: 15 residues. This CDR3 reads CASSIGGQGGEPQHF. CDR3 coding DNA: TGTGCCAGTAGTATAGGGGGACAGGGCGGGGAGCCCCAGCATTTT. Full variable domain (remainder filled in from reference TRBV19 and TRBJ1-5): DGGITQSPKYLFRKEGQNVTLSCEQNLNHDAMYWYRQDPGQGLRLIYYSQIVNDFQKGDIAEGYSVSREKKESFPLTVTSAQKNPTAFYLCASSIGGQGGEPQHFGDGTRLSIL.

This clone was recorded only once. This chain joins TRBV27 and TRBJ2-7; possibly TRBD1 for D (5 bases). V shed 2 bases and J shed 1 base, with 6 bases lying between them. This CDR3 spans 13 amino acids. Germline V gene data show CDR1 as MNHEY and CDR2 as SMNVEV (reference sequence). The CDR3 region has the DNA TGTGCCAGCAGTTTACAGGGTTCCTACGAGCAGTACTTC. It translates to CASSLQGSYEQYF.

The CDR3 loop reads CATCGLAGYGELFF. The CDR3 coding sequence is TGTGCCACCTGTGGGCTAGCGGGGTACGGGGAGCTGTTTTTT. V is TRBV11-2 and J is TRBJ2-2; 9 positions match TRBD2. The germline V gene has CDR1 SGHAT and CDR2 FQNNGV. There are 14 residues in the CDR3. V shed 10 bases, J shed 7 bases, and the junction held 10 bases outside the gene matches. Based on the CDR3 plus reference TRBV11-2 and TRBJ2-2, the full variable domain is EAGVAQSPRYKIIEKRQSVAFWCNPISGHATLYWYQQILGQGPKLLIQFQNNGVVDDSQLPKDRFSAERLKGVDSTLKIQPAKLEDSAVYLCATCGLAGYGELFFGEGSRLTVL.

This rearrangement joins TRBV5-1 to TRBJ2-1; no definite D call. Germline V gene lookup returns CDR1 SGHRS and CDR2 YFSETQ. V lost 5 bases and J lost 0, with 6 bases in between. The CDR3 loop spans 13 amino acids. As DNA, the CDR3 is TGCGCCAGCAGTGATCTCTCCTACAATGAGCAGTTCTTC. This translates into CASSDLSYNEQFF.

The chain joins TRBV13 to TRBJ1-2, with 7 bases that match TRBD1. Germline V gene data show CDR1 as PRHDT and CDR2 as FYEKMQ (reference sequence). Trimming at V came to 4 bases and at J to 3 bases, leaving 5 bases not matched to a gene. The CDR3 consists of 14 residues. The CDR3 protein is CASSYSGGDYGYTF. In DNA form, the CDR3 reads TGTGCCAGCAGCTACTCAGGGGGGGACTATGGCTACACCTTC.

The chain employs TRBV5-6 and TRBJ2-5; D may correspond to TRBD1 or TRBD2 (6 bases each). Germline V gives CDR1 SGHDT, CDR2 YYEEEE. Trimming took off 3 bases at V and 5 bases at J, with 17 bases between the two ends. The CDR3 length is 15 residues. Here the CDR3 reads CASSYGGGIGETQYF. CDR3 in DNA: TGTGCCAGCAGCTACGGAGGGGGGATCGGGGAGACCCAGTACTTC.

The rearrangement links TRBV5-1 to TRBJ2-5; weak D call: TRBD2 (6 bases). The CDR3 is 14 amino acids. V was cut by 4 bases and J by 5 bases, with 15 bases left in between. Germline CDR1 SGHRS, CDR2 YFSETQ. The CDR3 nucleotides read TGCGCCAGCAGCCAACTAGAGGAGGGGGAGACCCAGTACTTC. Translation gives CASSQLEEGETQYF.

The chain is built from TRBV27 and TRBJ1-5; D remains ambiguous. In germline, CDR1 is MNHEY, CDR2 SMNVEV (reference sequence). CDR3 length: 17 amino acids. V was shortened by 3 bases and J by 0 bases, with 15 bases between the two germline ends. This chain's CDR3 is CASSLDSPIYSNQPQHF. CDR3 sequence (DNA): TGTGCCAGCAGTTTGGACTCGCCAATTTATAGCAATCAGCCCCAGCATTTT.

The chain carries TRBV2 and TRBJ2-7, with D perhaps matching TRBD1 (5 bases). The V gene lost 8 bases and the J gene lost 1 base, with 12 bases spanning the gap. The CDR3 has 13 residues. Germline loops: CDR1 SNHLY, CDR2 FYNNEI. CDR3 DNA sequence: TGTGCCAGCGGGTGGACACCGTCCTACGAGCAGTACTTC. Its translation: CASGWTPSYEQYF.

In DNA form, the CDR3 reads TGTGCCAGCAGCGTAGTGACCACGGACAGCTTTAACTATGGCTACACCTTC. This codes for CASSVVTTDSFNYGYTF. This chain links TRBV9 with TRBJ1-2; tentative D call: TRBD1 (6 bases). Looked up from germline, CDR1 is SGDLS and CDR2 is YYNGEE. Trimming cost V 0 bases and J 1 base, with 16 bases left between them. The CDR3 sequence is 17 residues long.

The CDR3 nucleotides read TGTGCCAGCAGCCCGGGACAGGGAGGGTTCTTCGAGCAGTACTTC. As protein: CASSPGQGGFFEQYF. The V gene is TRBV7-6, the J gene TRBJ2-7, with 9 bases aligning to TRBD1. The CDR3 loop spans 15 amino acids. Unmatched junction bases numbered 11, after V lost 5 bases and J lost 6 bases. Looked up from germline, CDR1 is SGHVS and CDR2 is FNYEAQ.

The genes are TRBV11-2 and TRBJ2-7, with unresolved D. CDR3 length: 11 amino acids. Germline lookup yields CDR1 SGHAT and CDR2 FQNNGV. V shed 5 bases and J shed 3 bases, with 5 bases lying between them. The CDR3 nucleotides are TGTGCCAGCAGCCCTAACTACGAGCAGTACTTC. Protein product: CASSPNYEQYF.